The 26 T cell receptor beta chains below were found in one sample sequenced in a study of blood T cell repertoires in COVID-19. Method: immunoSEQ multiplex PCR; TCRdb's copy keeps in-frame clones and lacks some. The profile shows 120,000 to 150,000 clones, 79% of them singletons. Source material: peripheral blood. The receptor source for this set is a man in his fifties or sixties with active or convalescent COVID-19.

The chain couples TRBV18 to TRBJ1-2; 7 bases fit TRBD1. The CDR3 has 15 amino acids. With 5 bases clipped from V and 2 bases from J, the junction kept 8 bases outside the gene matches. CDR1 KGHSH and CDR2 LQKENI come from the germline V gene. The CDR3 nucleotides are TGTGCCAGCTCAGCCGACAGGGTGATAAACTATGGCTACACCTTC. The encoded protein is CASSADRVINYGYTF.

The V gene is TRBV18, the J gene TRBJ1-4, with D possibly TRBD1 on 6 matching bases. The CDR3 runs to 14 residues. V was pared by 3 bases and J by 9 bases, with 14 bases between. Germline loops: CDR1 KGHSH, CDR2 LQKENI. The CDR3 is CASSPLLQGQKLFF. The DNA for the CDR3 is TGTGCCAGCTCACCTCTCCTACAGGGACAAAAACTGTTTTTT.

The chain recombines TRBV4-1 with TRBJ2-7; 10 bases match TRBD1. This CDR3 is built from 15 residues. Germline V lookup: CDR1 MGHRA, CDR2 YSYEKL. Trimming at V came to 1 base and at J to 7 bases, leaving 7 bases not matched to a gene. The CDR3 DNA is TGCGCCAGCAGCCAAGCGGGGACAGGGGTGAGGGAGCAGTACTTC. The encoded protein is CASSQAGTGVREQYF.

The chain couples TRBV24-1 to TRBJ1-1; no definite D call. This CDR3 spans 14 amino acids. The germline V gene encodes CDR1 KGHDR and CDR2 SFDVKD. Trimming took 0 bases from V and 10 from J, leaving 14 bases between them. CDR3 coding DNA: TGTGCCACCAGTGATTTGGGTGGTCTCTTCGGAGCTTTCTTT. Its protein is CATSDLGGLFGAFF.

The rearrangement uses TRBV5-1 and TRBJ1-1; D gene uncertain. In germline, CDR1 is SGHRS, CDR2 YFSETQ. The V end lost 0 bases, the J end lost 4 bases, and 7 bases lay between the germline ends. The CDR3 totals 13 residues. The CDR3 region is CASSLVTTTEAFF. CDR3 in DNA: TGCGCCAGCAGCTTGGTTACAACCACTGAAGCTTTCTTT.

This clone was seen once. J is TRBJ2-3 and V is TRBV5-1; 10 bases agree with TRBD2. The CDR3 has 18 residues. Looked up from germline, CDR1 is SGHRS and CDR2 is YFSETQ. V lost 0 bases to trimming and J lost 4 bases; unmatched junction nucleotides: 11. The CDR3: CASSLGPSGSSGPDTQYF. CDR3 coding DNA: TGCGCCAGCAGCTTGGGTCCTAGCGGGAGTTCCGGCCCAGATACGCAGTATTTT.

The chain recombines TRBV6-5 with TRBJ2-5; 8 bases fit TRBD1. CDR1 is MNHEY and CDR2 is SVGAGI in the germline V gene. V trimming: 6 bases; J trimming: 4 bases; junction bases outside the gene matches: 4. The CDR3 extends over 13 amino acids. Here the CDR3 reads CASRHRGSETQYF. The CDR3 nucleotides read TGTGCCAGCAGGCACAGGGGGTCAGAGACCCAGTACTTC.

Concerning this clone: Different DNA sequences within this sample yield the same CDR3. The chain recombines TRBV9 with TRBJ2-1, with 7 bases that match TRBD1. The CDR3 runs to 15 residues. The V and J ends lost 3 bases and 0 bases, in that order; junction bases with no gene match: 3. Per the germline V gene, CDR1 is SGDLS and CDR2 is YYNGEE. Here the CDR3 reads CASSAGQSSYNEQFF. The CDR3, as DNA: TGTGCCAGCAGCGCGGGACAGTCCTCCTACAATGAGCAGTTCTTC.

The chain employs TRBV18 and TRBJ1-5; 9 positions match TRBD1. The V and J ends lost 2 bases and 8 bases, in that order; junction bases with no gene match: 10. The length of the CDR3 is 16 residues. Germline V gene data show CDR1 as KGHSH and CDR2 as LQKENI. Here the CDR3 reads CASSPYPTGGREPQHF. In nucleotides, the CDR3 is TGTGCCAGCTCACCATACCCTACAGGGGGCAGAGAGCCCCAGCATTTT. Supplemented by reference TRBV18 and TRBJ1-5, the full variable domain reads NAGVMQNPRHLVRRRGQEARLRCSPMKGHSHVYWYRQLPEEGLKFMVYLQKENIIDESGMPKERFSAEFPKEGPSILRIQQVVRGDSAAYFCASSPYPTGGREPQHFGDGTRLSIL.

This clone was counted at least ten times. V is TRBV19 and J is TRBJ2-7; weak D call: TRBD1 (6 bases). Trimming pared 6 bases from V and 4 bases from J, leaving 16 bases between. Per germline, CDR1 LNHDA and CDR2 SQIVND (reference sequence). The CDR3 length is 14 residues. CDR3 loop: CASSLGHSLYEQYF. Written as DNA, the CDR3 is TGTGCCAGTAGCTTGGGACACTCCCTTTACGAGCAGTACTTC. The variable domain in full, completed from reference TRBV19 and TRBJ2-7, reads DGGITQSPKYLFRKEGQNVTLSCEQNLNHDAMYWYRQDPGQGLRLIYYSQIVNDFQKGDIAEGYSVSREKKESFPLTVTSAQKNPTAFYLCASSLGHSLYEQYFGPGTRLTVT.

The chain employs TRBV6-6 and TRBJ2-2; D uncertain. The length of the CDR3 is 14 residues. Germline V gene data show CDR1 as MNHNY and CDR2 as SVGAGI (reference sequence). V was shortened by 5 bases and J by 5 bases, with 12 bases between the two germline ends. For the CDR3, the DNA is TGTGCCAGCAGTCCCTCTTACGGTACCGGGGAGCTGTTTTTT. It encodes CASSPSYGTGELFF.

The CDR3 is CASSLGQGRYGYTF. In nucleotides, the CDR3 is TGTGCCAGCAGCTTGGGGCAGGGCCGGTATGGCTACACCTTC. V is TRBV7-6 and J is TRBJ1-2; a weak D match, TRBD1 (5 bases). This CDR3 is 14 amino acids long. The germline V gene has CDR1 SGHVS and CDR2 FNYEAQ. Trimming removed 3 bases from V and 5 bases from J, with 13 bases in between.

This clone has just one count. The chain carries TRBV7-9 and TRBJ2-1; 7 positions match TRBD1. The CDR3 runs 15 residues. J gave up 0 bases and V 8 bases, and 7 bases lay outside the gene matches. Germline CDR1 and CDR2: SEHNR and FQNEAQ (reference sequence). The CDR3 sequence: CASGGGQVSYNEQFF. Written as DNA, the CDR3 is TGTGCCAGCGGGGGCGGACAGGTCTCCTACAATGAGCAGTTCTTC. Combining the CDR3 with reference TRBV7-9 and TRBJ2-1 gives the whole variable domain DTGVSQNPRHKITKRGQNVTFRCDPISEHNRLYWYRQTLGQGPEFLTYFQNEAQLEKSRLLSDRFSAERPKGSFSTLEIQRTEQGDSAMYLCASGGGQVSYNEQFFGPGTRLTVL.

The gene calls are TRBV18 and TRBJ2-3; TRBD2 is a possible D gene (5 bases). Germline V gives CDR1 KGHSH, CDR2 LQKENI. V was shortened by 5 bases and J by 2 bases, with 8 bases between the two germline ends. CDR3 length: 13 amino acids. CDR3 protein: CASSTRDTDTQYF. Here the CDR3 DNA reads TGTGCCAGCTCAACCCGGGACACAGATACGCAGTATTTT.

The gene calls are TRBV10-1 and TRBJ2-7, with 10 positions matching TRBD2. This CDR3 has 14 amino acids. Germline V gene sequence: CDR1 WNHNN, CDR2 SYGVQD (reference sequence). Trimming at V came to 6 bases and at J to 2 bases, leaving 4 bases not matched to a gene. CDR3 region: CASSELAGPYEQYF. The CDR3 region has the DNA TGCGCCAGCAGCGAACTAGCGGGGCCCTACGAGCAGTACTTC.

The chain employs TRBV6-5 and TRBJ2-7; 7 bases are a match to TRBD1. V lost 2 bases, J lost 2 bases, and 3 bases stayed unmatched. The CDR3 length is 14 residues. The V gene's germline CDR1 is MNHEY and CDR2 SVGAGI. The CDR3 nucleotides read TGTGCCAGCAGTTACCGACAGGGAACCTACGAGCAGTACTTC. Translating it yields CASSYRQGTYEQYF.

This chain links TRBV29-1 with TRBJ1-4; maybe TRBD1 (5 bases). The CDR3 totals 13 residues. The germline CDR1 and CDR2 sequences are SQVTM and ANQGSEA. Trimming stripped 8 bases from V and 12 bases from J, with 22 bases between. In DNA form, the CDR3 reads TGCAGCTCTCTGATGGGGGGGGATGGGGAACTGTTTTTT. It encodes CSSLMGGDGELFF.

This clone has a single count. The chain recombines TRBV4-1 with TRBJ1-3; D not certain. The CDR3 totals 15 residues. V lost 6 bases and J lost 0, with 12 bases in between. Germline V gene sequence: CDR1 MGHRA, CDR2 YSYEKL. The CDR3 DNA reads TGCGCCAGCAGGGATCCGAGGTACTCTGGAAACACCATATATTTT. As protein: CASRDPRYSGNTIYF.

The chain has TRBV28 and TRBJ2-7; no definite D call. V lost 2 bases, J lost 1 base, and 6 bases lay in between. The length of the CDR3 is 13 residues. Germline CDR1 MDHEN, CDR2 SYDVKM. CDR3 region: CASSLEQSYEQYF. The DNA for the CDR3 is TGTGCCAGCAGTTTAGAACAATCCTACGAGCAGTACTTC.

The V gene is TRBV5-4, the J gene TRBJ2-7; 11 nucleotides align to TRBD2. The CDR3 is 14 residues long. Germline CDR1 reads SGHNT; CDR2 reads YYREEE (reference sequence). The V and J ends lost 4 bases and 5 bases, in that order; junction bases with no gene match: 5. The CDR3 DNA follows: TGTGCCAGCAGCCCTACTAGCGGGAGTAACGAGCAGTACTTC. Translation gives CASSPTSGSNEQYF.

This clone showed up just a few times. The V gene is TRBV28, the J gene TRBJ2-7, with D possibly being TRBD1 (5 bases). Germline-derived CDR1 and CDR2 are MDHEN and SYDVKM. CDR3 length: 14 amino acids. V shed 3 bases and J shed 4 bases, with 13 bases lying between them. The CDR3 DNA sequence: TGTGCCAGCAGTTTGTCAGGGCAGTGGTACGAGCAGTACTTC. Protein product: CASSLSGQWYEQYF.

The gene calls are TRBV24-1 and TRBJ1-2; 9 bases fit TRBD1. J was trimmed by 8 bases and V by 9 bases; bases with no gene match: 6. Germline V gene lookup returns CDR1 KGHDR and CDR2 SFDVKD. The CDR3 sequence is 12 residues long. The DNA for the CDR3 is TGTGCCACCGCCACAGGGGGCGGCGGCTACACCTTC. Translating it yields CATATGGGGYTF.

This clone was observed a single time. This sequence joins TRBV13 and TRBJ2-7; D is undetermined. Deletions cut 2 bases from V and 1 base from J, with 9 bases between. The germline V gene encodes CDR1 PRHDT and CDR2 FYEKMQ (reference sequence). This CDR3 has 14 amino acids. Written as DNA, the CDR3 is TGTGCCAGCAGCTTAAAGGCTAGGTCCTACGAGCAGTACTTC. Amino acid sequence: CASSLKARSYEQYF.

This chain links TRBV21-1 with TRBJ2-2; the D call in the table, TRBD2, was not verified against the DNA. TRBV21-1 has pseudogene status. CDR3 length: 18 residues. The chain's CDR3 is CASSKVYSGLAGTGELFF. The CDR3 region has the DNA TGTGCCAGCAGCAAAGTCTACAGCGGGCTAGCGGGCACCGGGGAGCTGTTTTTT.

This chain joins TRBV29-1 and TRBJ2-1, with D possibly matching TRBD2 (6 bases). V gave up 3 bases and J gave up 1 base, with 10 bases separating them. In germline, CDR1 is SQVTM, CDR2 ANQGSEA. This CDR3 is built from 14 residues. CDR3 region: CSVEGRGSYNEQFF. The CDR3 nucleotides read TGCAGCGTTGAGGGGCGGGGTTCCTACAATGAGCAGTTCTTC.

The chain joins TRBV6-5 to TRBJ2-7; 10 nucleotides match TRBD1. V shed 5 bases and J 7 bases; nucleotides not matched to a gene: 5. The CDR3 runs 13 residues. CDR1 MNHEY and CDR2 SVGAGI come from the germline V gene. DNA of the CDR3: TGTGCCAGCAGTAGGGACAGGGGTAGGGAGCAGTACTTC. Residues: CASSRDRGREQYF.